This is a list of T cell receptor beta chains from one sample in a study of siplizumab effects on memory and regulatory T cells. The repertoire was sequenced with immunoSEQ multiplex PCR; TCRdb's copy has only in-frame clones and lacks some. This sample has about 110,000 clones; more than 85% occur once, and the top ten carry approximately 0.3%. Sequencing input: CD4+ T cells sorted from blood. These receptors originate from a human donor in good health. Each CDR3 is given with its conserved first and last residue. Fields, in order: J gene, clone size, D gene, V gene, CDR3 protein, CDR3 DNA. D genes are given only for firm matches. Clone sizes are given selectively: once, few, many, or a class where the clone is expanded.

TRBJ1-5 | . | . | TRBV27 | CASSYTVNQPQHF | TGTGCCAGCAGTTATACAGTTAATCAGCCCCAGCATTTT
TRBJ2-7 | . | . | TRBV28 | CASRSPGTAQEQYF | TGTGCCAGCAGGTCACCCGGGACGGCCCAAGAGCAGTACTTC
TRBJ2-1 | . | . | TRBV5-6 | CASSLASGGLGEQFF | TGTGCCAGCAGCTTGGCGTCGGGTGGACTGGGCGAGCAGTTCTTC
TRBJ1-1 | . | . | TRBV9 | CASSVPGNMNTEAFF | TGTGCCAGCAGCGTCCCCGGAAACATGAACACTGAAGCTTTCTTT
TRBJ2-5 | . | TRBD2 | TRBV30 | CAWRVWTSGGPRGETQYF | TGTGCCTGGAGGGTATGGACTAGCGGGGGCCCACGGGGGGAGACCCAGTACTTC
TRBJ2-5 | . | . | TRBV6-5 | CASSYSSGQTQYF | TGTGCCAGCAGTTACTCATCGGGACAGACCCAGTACTTC
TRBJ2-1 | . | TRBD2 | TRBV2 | CASSGLAGNEQFF | TGTGCCAGCAGTGGACTAGCGGGGAACGAGCAGTTCTTC
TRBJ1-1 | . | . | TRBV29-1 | CSAWDLGEAFF | TGCAGCGCGTGGGACTTAGGTGAAGCTTTCTTT
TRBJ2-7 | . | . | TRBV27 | CASSLRGTAGTYFEQYF | TGTGCCAGCAGTTTACGCGGGACGGCTGGAACTTACTTCGAGCAGTACTTC
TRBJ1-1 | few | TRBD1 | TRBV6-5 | CASGQGAWAFF | TGTGCCAGCGGACAGGGTGCCTGGGCTTTCTTT
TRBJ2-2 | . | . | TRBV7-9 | CASSLAGGWTGELFF | TGTGCCAGCAGCTTAGCTGGGGGCTGGACCGGGGAGCTGTTTTTT
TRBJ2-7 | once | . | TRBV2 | CASSEALGASYEQYF | TGTGCCAGCAGTGAGGCGCTCGGCGCTTCCTACGAGCAGTACTTC
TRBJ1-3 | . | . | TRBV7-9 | CASSFRGRHGNTIYF | TGTGCCAGCAGCTTCCGGGGGCGCCATGGAAACACCATATATTTT
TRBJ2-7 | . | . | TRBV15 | CATSRDRQSSYEQYF | TGTGCCACCAGCAGAGATAGACAGAGCTCCTACGAGCAGTACTTC
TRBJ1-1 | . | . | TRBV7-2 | CASSPGQFAEAFF | TGTGCCAGCAGCCCCGGACAGTTCGCTGAAGCTTTCTTT
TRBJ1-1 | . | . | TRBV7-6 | CASSLGRTDTEAFF | TGTGCCAGCAGCTTAGGAAGAACAGACACTGAAGCTTTCTTT
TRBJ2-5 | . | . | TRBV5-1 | CASSLEGTQYF | TGCGCCAGCAGCTTGGAGGGTACCCAGTACTTC
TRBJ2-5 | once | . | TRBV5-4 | CASSFRGTPETQYF | TGTGCCAGCAGCTTTCGGGGGACCCCAGAGACCCAGTACTTC
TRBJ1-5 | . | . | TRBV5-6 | CASSWGGRRLNQPQHF | TGTGCCAGCAGCTGGGGGGGACGGCGCCTCAATCAGCCCCAGCATTTT
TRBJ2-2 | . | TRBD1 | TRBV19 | CASSIDLRDREGITGELFF | TGTGCCAGTAGTATAGATTTGAGGGACAGGGAAGGTATAACCGGGGAGCTGTTTTTT
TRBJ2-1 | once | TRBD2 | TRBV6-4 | CASSVHASGGPNEQFF | TGTGCCAGCAGTGTCCACGCTAGCGGGGGGCCGAATGAGCAGTTCTTC
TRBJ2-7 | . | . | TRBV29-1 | CSVEHAYEQYF | TGCAGCGTTGAACATGCCTACGAGCAGTACTTC
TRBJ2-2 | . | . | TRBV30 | CAWSVGYTGELFF | TGTGCCTGGAGTGTAGGCTACACCGGGGAGCTGTTTTTT
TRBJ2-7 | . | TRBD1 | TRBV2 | CASRGATGQGTYEQYF | TGTGCCAGCAGGGGGGCCACGGGACAGGGGACCTACGAGCAGTACTTC
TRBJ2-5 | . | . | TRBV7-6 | CAERETQYF | TGTGCCGAGAGAGAGACCCAGTACTTC
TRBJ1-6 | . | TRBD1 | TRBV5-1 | CASSLEGVGQIYNSPLHF | TGCGCCAGCAGCTTGGAAGGTGTGGGACAGATTTATAATTCACCCCTCCACTTT
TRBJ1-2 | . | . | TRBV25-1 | CASSESGTTYGYTF | TGTGCCAGCAGTGAATCCGGGACAACTTATGGCTACACCTTC
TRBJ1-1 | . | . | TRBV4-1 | CASSQEQYSLEAFF | TGCGCCAGCAGCCAAGAACAGTATTCCCTTGAAGCTTTCTTT
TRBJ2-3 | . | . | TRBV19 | CASSLLAGDGDTQYF | TGTGCCAGTAGTCTTCTAGCCGGGGATGGGGATACGCAGTATTTT
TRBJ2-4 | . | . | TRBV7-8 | CASSNRAKNIQYF | TGTGCCAGCAGCAACCGAGCCAAAAACATTCAGTACTTC
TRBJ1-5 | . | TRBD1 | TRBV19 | CASRGQANNQPQHF | TGTGCCAGTAGGGGACAGGCGAACAATCAGCCCCAGCATTTT
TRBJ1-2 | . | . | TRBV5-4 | CASSLAGNYGYTF | TGTGCCAGCAGCTTGGCCGGTAACTATGGCTACACCTTC
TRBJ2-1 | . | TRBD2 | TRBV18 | CASSPGTGGGNEQFF | TGTGCCAGCTCACCCGGCACGGGAGGGGGAAATGAGCAGTTCTTC
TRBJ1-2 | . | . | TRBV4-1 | CASSQVKGSGYTF | TGCGCCAGCAGCCAAGTGAAGGGGTCCGGCTACACCTTC
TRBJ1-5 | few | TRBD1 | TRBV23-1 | CASSQCDRAAQPQHF | TGCGCCAGCAGTCAATGCGACAGGGCGGCTCAGCCCCAGCATTTT
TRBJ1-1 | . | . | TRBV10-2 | CASSPANTEAFF | TGCGCCAGCTCCCCAGCGAACACTGAAGCTTTCTTT
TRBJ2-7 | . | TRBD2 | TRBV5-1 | CASRYEASGSYEQYF | TGCGCCAGCAGGTACGAGGCTAGCGGCTCCTACGAGCAGTACTTC
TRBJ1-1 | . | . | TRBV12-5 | CASASVNMNTEAFF | TGTGCTAGTGCCTCGGTAAACATGAACACTGAAGCTTTCTTT
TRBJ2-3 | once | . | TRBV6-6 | CASSYREDTQYF | TGTGCCAGCAGCTACAGGGAAGATACGCAGTATTTT
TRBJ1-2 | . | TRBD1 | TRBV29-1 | CSVGTGGTFGYGYTF | TGCAGCGTCGGGACAGGGGGTACTTTCGGCTATGGCTACACCTTC
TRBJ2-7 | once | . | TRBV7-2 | CASSLGLDRAYEQYF | TGTGCCAGCAGCTTAGGCCTGGACAGAGCCTACGAGCAGTACTTC
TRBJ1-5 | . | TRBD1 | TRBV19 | CASSIVDRDNQPQHF | TGTGCCAGTAGTATAGTAGACAGGGACAATCAGCCCCAGCATTTT
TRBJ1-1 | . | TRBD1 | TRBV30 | CAWDSGGTEAFF | TGTGCCTGGGACTCAGGGGGGACTGAAGCTTTCTTT
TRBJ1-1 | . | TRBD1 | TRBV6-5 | CASSYSTGGYEAFF | TGTGCCAGCAGTTACTCGACAGGGGGATATGAAGCTTTCTTT
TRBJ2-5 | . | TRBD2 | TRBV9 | CASSVGTSGFQETQYF | TGTGCCAGCAGCGTAGGGACTAGCGGCTTCCAAGAGACCCAGTACTTC
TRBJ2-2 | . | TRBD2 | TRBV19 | CASRIRLAGGRDTGELFF | TGTGCCAGTAGGATAAGACTAGCGGGGGGCCGGGACACCGGGGAGCTGTTTTTT
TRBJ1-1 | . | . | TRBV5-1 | CASSLVADMNTEAFF | TGCGCCAGCAGCTTGGTTGCGGACATGAACACTGAAGCTTTCTTT
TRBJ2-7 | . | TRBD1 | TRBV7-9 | CASSRTGGYEQYF | TGTGCCAGCAGCCGGACAGGGGGTTACGAGCAGTACTTC
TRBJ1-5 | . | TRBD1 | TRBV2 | CASSEEGGGNQPQHF | TGTGCCAGCAGTGAAGAAGGGGGCGGCAATCAGCCCCAGCATTTT
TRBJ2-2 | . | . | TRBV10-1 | CARPRIGEGAGELFF | TGCGCCAGACCCCGGATTGGGGAGGGGGCCGGGGAGCTGTTTTTT
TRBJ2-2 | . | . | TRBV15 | CATGDREAGELFF | TGTGCCACCGGAGACAGGGAGGCCGGGGAGCTGTTTTTT